This T cell receptor beta chain was sequenced for a study of early T cells in non-severe SARS-CoV-2 infection. Background on the study: Sequencing targeted bulk RNA from unsorted whole blood, leaving chains unpaired.

The CDR3 has 18 amino acids. The junction had 15 bases not matched to a gene; V was cut back by 5 bases and J by 4 bases. Per the germline V gene, CDR1 is SGHAT and CDR2 is FQNNGV. This clonotype was found many times. Its antigen is unknown. The protocol attached unique molecular identifiers to individual cDNA molecules. TCRdb reprocessed the 5' RACE reads via MiXCR and lists one record per CDR3 protein. The table records around 70,000 distinct CDR3 sequences, around 8.7% of them present only once. Regarding the study as a whole: Private and CD4 specificities were missed by VDJdb matching, skewed to anti-spike CD8.

This TCR was recovered from an adult who was a healthcare worker with PCR-confirmed SARS-CoV-2 infection or an uninfected control (not recorded which). The chain joins TRBV11-2 to TRBJ2-7; 12 bases are a match to TRBD2. The sequencing input was whole blood. Written as DNA, the CDR3 is TGTGCCAGCAGCCCAATATCCCGGACTAGCGGGAAACGGTACGAGCAGTACTTC. Protein: CASSPISRTSGKRYEQYF.